This T cell receptor (beta chain) was observed in a study of blood T cell repertoires in COVID-19. Study details: Spain, Italy and the United States supplied samples that represented acute and convalescent COVID-19.

The Seattle patients joined while their infection was active and were tracked longitudinally afterward. Generated by immunoSEQ multiplex PCR, the TCRdb table keeps only in-frame clones and is missing some. Among about 200,000 clones listed, 85% were seen once. Sequenced: peripheral blood. This TCR was sampled from a man between 60 and 75 years old with COVID-19, enrolled during active disease.

The CDR3, as DNA: TGTGCCAGCAGTGATACAGACGAGCAGTACTTC. Its translation is CASSDTDEQYF. The chain uses TRBV2 and TRBJ2-7; D uncertain. The CDR3 length is 11 residues. CDR1 SNHLY and CDR2 FYNNEI come from the germline V gene. Trimming left V 3 bases short and J 5 bases short, with 5 bases between.